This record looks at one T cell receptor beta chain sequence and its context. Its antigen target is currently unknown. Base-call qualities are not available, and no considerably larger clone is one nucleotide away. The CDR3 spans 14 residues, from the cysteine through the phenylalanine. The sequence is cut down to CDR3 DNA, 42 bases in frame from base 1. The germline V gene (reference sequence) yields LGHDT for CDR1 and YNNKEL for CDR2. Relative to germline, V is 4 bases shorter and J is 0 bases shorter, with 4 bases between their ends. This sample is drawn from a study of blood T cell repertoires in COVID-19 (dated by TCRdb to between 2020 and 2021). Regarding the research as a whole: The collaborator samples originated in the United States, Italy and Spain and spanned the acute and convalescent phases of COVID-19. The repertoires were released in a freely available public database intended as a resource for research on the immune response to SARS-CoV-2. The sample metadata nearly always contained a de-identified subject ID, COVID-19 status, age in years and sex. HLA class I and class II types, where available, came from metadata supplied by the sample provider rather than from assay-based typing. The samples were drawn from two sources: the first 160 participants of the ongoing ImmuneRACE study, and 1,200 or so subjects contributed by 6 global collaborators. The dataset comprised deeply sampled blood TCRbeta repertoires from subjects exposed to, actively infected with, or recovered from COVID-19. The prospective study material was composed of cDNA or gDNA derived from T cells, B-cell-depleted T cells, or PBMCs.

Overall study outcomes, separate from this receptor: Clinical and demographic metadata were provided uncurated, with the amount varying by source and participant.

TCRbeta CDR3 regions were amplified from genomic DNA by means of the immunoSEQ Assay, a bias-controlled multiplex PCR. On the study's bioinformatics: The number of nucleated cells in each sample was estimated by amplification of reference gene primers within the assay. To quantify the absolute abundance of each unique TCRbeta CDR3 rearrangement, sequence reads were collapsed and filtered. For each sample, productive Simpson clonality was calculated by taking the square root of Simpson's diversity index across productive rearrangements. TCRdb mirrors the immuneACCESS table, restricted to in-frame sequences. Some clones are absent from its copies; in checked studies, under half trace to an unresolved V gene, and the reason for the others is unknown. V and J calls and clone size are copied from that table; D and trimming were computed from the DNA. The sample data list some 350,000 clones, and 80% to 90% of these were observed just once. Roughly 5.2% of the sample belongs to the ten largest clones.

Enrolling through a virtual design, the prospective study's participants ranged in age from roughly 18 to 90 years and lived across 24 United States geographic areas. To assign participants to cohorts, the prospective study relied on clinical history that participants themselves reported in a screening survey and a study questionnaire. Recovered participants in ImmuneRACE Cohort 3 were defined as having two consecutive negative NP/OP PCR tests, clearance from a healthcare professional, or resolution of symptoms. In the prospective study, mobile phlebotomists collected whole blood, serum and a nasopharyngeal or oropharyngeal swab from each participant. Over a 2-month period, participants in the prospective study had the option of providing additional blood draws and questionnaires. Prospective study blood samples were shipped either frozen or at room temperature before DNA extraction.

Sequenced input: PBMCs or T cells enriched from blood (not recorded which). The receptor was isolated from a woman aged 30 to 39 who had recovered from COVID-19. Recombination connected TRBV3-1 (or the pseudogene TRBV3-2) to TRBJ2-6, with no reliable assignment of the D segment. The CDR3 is CASSRDSGANVLTF. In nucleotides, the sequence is TGTGCCAGCAGCCGCGACTCTGGGGCCAACGTCCTGACTTTC.